The 22 T cell receptor beta chains reported below all come from one sample, sequenced in a study of shared clonotypes between healthy human individuals. Cells designated naive CD8 were CD45RO-negative and were positively selected for CCR7, with terminally differentiated effector memory CD45RA+ cells excluded. Assay: immunoSEQ multiplex PCR; the TCRdb copy retains only in-frame clones and omits some. The sample records around 620,000 clones, around 96% being singletons. The sample taken for sequencing was naive CD8+ T cells sorted from blood. The origin of the receptors is a woman aged 25 to 39 in good health.

Here the CDR3 reads CASSFGGENTEAFF. CDR3 nucleotide sequence: TGCGCCAGCAGCTTCGGGGGGGAGAACACTGAAGCTTTCTTT. The chain uses TRBV5-1 and TRBJ1-1; the D gene is possibly TRBD1 (5 bases). The V end was cut by 2 bases, the J end by 1 base, with 9 bases between. The CDR3 extends over 14 amino acids. Germline values: CDR1 SGHRS, CDR2 YFSETQ.

The chain employs TRBV28 and TRBJ1-2; 9 nucleotides line up with TRBD1. Germline V CDR1 and CDR2: MDHEN, SYDVKM. The V gene end was trimmed by 3 bases and the J gene end by 4 bases; junction bases not matched to a gene: 6. There are 15 residues in the CDR3. The CDR3 nucleotides read TGTGCCAGCAGTTTCGTAACAGGGGGCGGCTATGGCTACACCTTC. Amino acids: CASSFVTGGGYGYTF.

Remarks on this clone: Other nucleotide sequences from this sample produce the same CDR3. The V call is TRBV19, the J call TRBJ2-7; 8 nucleotides match TRBD2. J gave up 0 bases and V 6 bases, and 1 base lay outside the gene matches. The CDR3 runs 13 residues. Germline values: CDR1 LNHDA, CDR2 SQIVND (reference sequence). The CDR3 here is CASSSGSSYEQYF. In nucleotides, the CDR3 is TGTGCCAGTAGCAGCGGGAGCTCCTACGAGCAGTACTTC. Full variable domain (missing parts from reference TRBV19 and TRBJ2-7): DGGITQSPKYLFRKEGQNVTLSCEQNLNHDAMYWYRQDPGQGLRLIYYSQIVNDFQKGDIAEGYSVSREKKESFPLTVTSAQKNPTAFYLCASSSGSSYEQYFGPGTRLTVT.

The chain is built from TRBV30 and TRBJ1-2; TRBD1 might be the D (5 bases). This CDR3 is 15 amino acids long. Trimming removed 5 bases at V and 0 bases at J, with 16 bases between. Per the germline V gene, CDR1 is GTSNPN and CDR2 is SVGIG (reference sequence). CDR3 residues: CAWVPGTQSNYGYTF. CDR3 sequence (DNA): TGTGCCTGGGTACCGGGGACGCAATCTAACTATGGCTACACCTTC.

V is TRBV19 and J is TRBJ1-1; maybe TRBD1 (5 bases). The CDR3 is made up of 14 amino acids. Germline CDR1 is LNHDA and CDR2 is SQIVND (reference sequence). Trimming pared 5 bases from V and 3 bases from J, leaving 13 bases between. The CDR3 bases are TGTGCCAGTAGTTTCGGGGCTGGGGACACTGAAGCTTTCTTT. Encoded protein: CASSFGAGDTEAFF. The variable domain in full, completed from reference TRBV19 and TRBJ1-1, reads DGGITQSPKYLFRKEGQNVTLSCEQNLNHDAMYWYRQDPGQGLRLIYYSQIVNDFQKGDIAEGYSVSREKKESFPLTVTSAQKNPTAFYLCASSFGAGDTEAFFGQGTRLTVV.

This chain connects TRBV29-1 to TRBJ1-2; 9 bases map to TRBD1. J gave up 5 bases and V 0 bases, and 1 base lay outside the gene matches. Germline V CDR1 and CDR2: SQVTM, ANQGSEA. The CDR3 covers 13 residues. This CDR3 is CSVEEGQGYGYTF. The CDR3 coding sequence is TGCAGCGTTGAAGAGGGACAGGGTTATGGCTACACCTTC.

The V gene is TRBV4-1, the J gene TRBJ2-2, with D maybe TRBD2 (6 bases). Trimming removed 4 bases at V and 7 bases at J, with 16 bases between. Germline V CDR1 and CDR2: MGHRA, YSYEKL. The CDR3 totals 15 residues. CDR3 residues: CASSPREGAVGELFF. CDR3 nucleotide sequence: TGCGCCAGCAGCCCGCGGGAAGGGGCCGTCGGGGAGCTGTTTTTT.

Details on this clone: The identical CDR3 is also encoded by other nucleotide sequences in the sample. The CDR3 region is CASSLGQPYEQYF. For the CDR3, the DNA is TGTGCCAGCAGTTTGGGGCAGCCCTACGAGCAGTACTTC. J is TRBJ2-7 and V is TRBV28; the D gene is possibly TRBD1 (5 bases). In germline, CDR1 is MDHEN, CDR2 SYDVKM. Trimming shortened V by 3 bases and J by 2 bases, and 8 bases separated the two germline ends. The CDR3 loop spans 13 amino acids.

The chain joins TRBV28 to TRBJ2-7, with D perhaps TRBD1 (6 bases). Trimming left V 4 bases short and J 4 bases short, with 20 bases between. This CDR3 spans 16 amino acids. The germline CDR1 and CDR2 sequences are MDHEN and SYDVKM. CDR3 protein: CASSSPIEGERYEQYF. CDR3 in DNA: TGTGCCAGCAGTTCTCCCATAGAGGGGGAAAGATACGAGCAGTACTTC.

V usage is TRBV4-2 and J usage is TRBJ2-1; 10 bases are shared with TRBD2. The J segment lost 9 bases and the V segment lost 1 base, leaving 6 bases of the junction unmatched. Per the germline V gene, CDR1 is LGHNA and CDR2 is YNFKEQ. This CDR3 region has 15 residues. CDR3 loop: CASSQALAGDPEQFF. The CDR3 DNA follows: TGTGCCAGCAGCCAAGCGCTAGCGGGAGACCCTGAGCAGTTCTTC.

The chain has TRBV9 and TRBJ2-7, with 9 nucleotides matching TRBD1. The V and J ends lost 0 bases and 5 bases, in that order; junction bases with no gene match: 6. Looked up from germline, CDR1 is SGDLS and CDR2 is YYNGEE. CDR3 size: 15 residues. The CDR3 here is CASSVEGTGIHEQYF. CDR3 DNA sequence: TGTGCCAGCAGCGTAGAAGGGACAGGGATCCACGAGCAGTACTTC.

V and J are TRBV27 and TRBJ2-7; 8 bases are shared with TRBD1. Germline lookup yields CDR1 MNHEY and CDR2 SMNVEV (reference sequence). The CDR3 sequence is 13 residues long. Trimming cost V 4 bases and J 12 bases; bases outside gene matches: 11. In DNA form, the CDR3 reads TGTGCCAGCAGTTCGGGACAGGCCTATCCGTCGTACTTC. Translated, it gives CASSSGQAYPSYF.

This chain links TRBV7-8 with TRBJ2-2, with a weak D call TRBD2 (5 bases). CDR1 and CDR2 (germline): SGHVS, FQNEAQ. The germline V and J ends were trimmed by 4 bases and 4 bases, with 10 bases remaining between them. This CDR3 region has 14 residues. The CDR3 DNA is TGTGCCAGCAGCTCTTTAGGAGGCACCGGGGAGCTGTTTTTT. Its translation is CASSSLGGTGELFF.

The V call is TRBV13, the J call TRBJ2-7, with 7 bases aligning to TRBD2. V was pared by 0 bases and J by 4 bases, with 6 bases of the junction left unmatched. Germline values: CDR1 PRHDT, CDR2 FYEKMQ (reference sequence). This CDR3 region has 15 residues. CDR3 in DNA: TGTGCCAGCAGCTTAGGGCGGGGCGGGAGTTACGAGCAGTACTTC. Its protein is CASSLGRGGSYEQYF.

The CDR3 DNA reads as TGTGCCAGCGCTCCGCGGGCTGGGGCCAACGTCCTGACTTTC. Translating gives CASAPRAGANVLTF. This chain connects TRBV13 to TRBJ2-6, with D perhaps TRBD2 (5 bases). There are 14 residues in the CDR3. Trimming took off 8 bases at V and 2 bases at J, with 10 bases between the two ends. CDR1 and CDR2 (germline): PRHDT, FYEKMQ (reference sequence).

V is TRBV2 and J is TRBJ2-2, with TRBD2 matching 15 bases. This CDR3 has 17 amino acids. V dropped 6 bases and J dropped 7; count of bases not matched to a gene: 9. Looked up from germline, CDR1 is SNHLY and CDR2 is FYNNEI. The CDR3 loop reads CASSGGLAGGFFGELFF. In DNA form, the CDR3 reads TGTGCCAGCAGCGGGGGACTAGCGGGAGGATTCTTCGGGGAGCTGTTTTTT.

The sample holds a few counts of this clone. The gene calls are TRBV19 and TRBJ2-7; no firm D call. Looked up from germline, CDR1 is LNHDA and CDR2 is SQIVND (reference sequence). Trimming removed 5 bases from V and 0 bases from J, with 11 bases in between. The length of the CDR3 is 14 residues. CDR3 protein: CASSSAVGSYEQYF. CDR3 DNA sequence: TGTGCCAGTAGTTCGGCCGTGGGCTCCTACGAGCAGTACTTC.

J is TRBJ1-1 and V is TRBV19, with 7 bases matching TRBD1. The trim removed 7 bases at V and 4 bases at J, leaving 12 bases unmatched. CDR3 length: 15 residues. Germline V gene sequence: CDR1 LNHDA, CDR2 SQIVND (reference sequence). The CDR3 DNA reads TGTGCCAGTAAAAGTAAAGGGGGGACAGTCACTGAAGCTTTCTTT. Amino acids: CASKSKGGTVTEAFF.

The V and J genes are TRBV13 and TRBJ1-6; perhaps TRBD1 as D (5 bases). Germline CDR1 reads PRHDT; CDR2 reads FYEKMQ (reference sequence). V was trimmed by 4 bases and J by 9 bases, leaving 16 bases between them. The CDR3 runs to 15 residues. The CDR3, as DNA: TGTGCCAGCAGCTACACCTTGGGGGAAGGTTCACCCCTCCACTTT. Amino acid sequence: CASSYTLGEGSPLHF.

The gene calls are TRBV27 and TRBJ1-5; D gene uncertain. CDR1 is MNHEY, CDR2 SMNVEV, per germline (reference sequence). The CDR3 sequence is 15 residues long. V was trimmed by 3 bases and J by 1 base, leaving 10 bases between them. CDR3 sequence (DNA): TGTGCCAGCAGTTTCTCGGGTCTGAGCAATCAGCCCCAGCATTTT. As protein: CASSFSGLSNQPQHF.

V gene TRBV11-2 combines with J gene TRBJ1-1, with 10 bases identical to TRBD1. Germline trimming cut 7 bases from V and 6 bases from J; bases unmatched to any gene: 8. The V gene's germline CDR1 is SGHAT and CDR2 FQNNGV. This CDR3 contains 14 residues. This chain's CDR3 is CASKPRDRGAEAFF. CDR3 nucleotides: TGTGCCAGCAAACCTCGGGACAGGGGAGCTGAAGCTTTCTTT.

The chain uses TRBV28 and TRBJ1-1, with TRBD1 identical over 7 bases. The CDR3 loop spans 17 amino acids. Trimming took 3 bases from V and 2 from J; bases not matched to a gene: 12. Germline V gives CDR1 MDHEN, CDR2 SYDVKM. CDR3 nucleotides: TGTGCCAGCAGTTTTCCCGACAGGGAAGAGAGTAACACTGAAGCTTTCTTT. This codes for CASSFPDREESNTEAFF.